This T cell receptor beta chain was sequenced during a study of blood T cell repertoires in COVID-19. Study overall: From T cells, B-cell-depleted T cells, or PBMCs came the material, which was cDNA or gDNA.

This clone was seen a single time. Under the authors' procedure: By means of reference gene primer amplification, nucleated cell counts were estimated. TCRdb's copy holds only in-frame clones and misses some; the assay was immunoSEQ multiplex PCR. For V, J and clone size, that table is used; D and trimming come from the DNA. The sample records about 28,000 clones, about 88% being singletons. Material: peripheral blood. This receptor was taken from a human donor with acute or convalescent COVID-19. The donor label of this sample is uncertain.

As DNA, the CDR3 is TGTGCCAGCAGTACGGACAGCAACTCCTACAATGAGCAGTTCTTC. Translated, it gives CASSTDSNSYNEQFF. The chain is built from TRBV2 and TRBJ2-1; perhaps TRBD1 as D (6 bases). The CDR3 runs 15 residues. The germline gives CDR1 SNHLY, CDR2 FYNNEI. The germline V and J ends were trimmed by 5 bases and 0 bases, with 11 bases remaining between them.